One sample yielded the 2 T cell receptor beta chains listed below, sequenced in a study of OX40 agonist ivuxolimab in advanced cancers. Clones were sequenced by immunoSEQ multiplex PCR, and TCRdb holds only the in-frame ones, with some missing. The table has over 85,000 clones, about 85% seen once. The source material was CD4+ or CD8+ T cells sorted from blood, sampled in a trial of the OX40 agonist ivuxolimab. All receptors come from an adult with an advanced solid tumor such as melanoma, head and neck, liver or kidney cancer.

This chain connects TRBV6-5 to TRBJ2-7, with D perhaps being TRBD1 or TRBD2 (5 bases each). V was trimmed by 5 bases and J by 2 bases, leaving 13 bases between them. Germline V lookup: CDR1 MNHEY, CDR2 SVGAGI. This CDR3 spans 14 amino acids. The CDR3 bases are TGTGCCAGCAGTGACCGGGACGGACCCTACGAGCAGTACGTC. This gives the protein CASSDRDGPYEQYV.

V and J are TRBV6-6 and TRBJ1-1; possibly TRBD1 for D (5 bases). Germline assignment: CDR1 MNHNY and CDR2 SVGAGI (reference sequence). Trimming stripped 6 bases from V and 7 bases from J, with 15 bases between. The CDR3 is made up of 13 amino acids. CDR3: CASRQSGLIEAFF. The CDR3 nucleotides are TGTGCCAGCAGACAATCGGGACTCATTGAAGCTTTCTTT.